The 15 T cell receptor beta chains listed next were all sequenced from one sample in a study of PD-L1 blockade in urothelial cancer. Only in-frame clones appear in the TCRdb table, and some are missing; sequencing was by immunoSEQ multiplex PCR. The sample includes 38,000 or so clones, about 82% of them seen just once. The sample's time point: pretreatment peripheral blood. The sequencing used PBMCs, collected around atezolizumab (anti-PD-L1) treatment. The source of these receptors is a man of 80 years or more with urothelial cancer.

This clone was counted only a few times. The chain uses TRBV13 and TRBJ1-2; no clear D. The CDR3 length is 15 residues. Trimming removed 2 bases at V and 7 bases at J, with 17 bases between. The V gene's germline CDR1 is PRHDT and CDR2 FYEKMQ (reference sequence). The CDR3 nucleotides are TGTGCCAGCAGCTTACAGGCCCGACTCGGGAGTGGCTACACCTTC. This encodes CASSLQARLGSGYTF.

The chain recombines TRBV19 with TRBJ2-7, with TRBD2 matching 10 bases. CDR1 and CDR2 from the germline V gene are LNHDA and SQIVND (reference sequence). The CDR3 has 14 residues. With V trimmed by 6 bases and J by 4 bases, 6 bases remained unmatched. CDR3 in DNA: TGTGCCAGTAGCCCTAGCGGGAGTTGGTACGAGCAGTACTTC. This gives the protein CASSPSGSWYEQYF.

This clone was observed at least ten times. The chain is built from TRBV19 and TRBJ1-1; possible D gene TRBD1, 5 bases. Looked up from germline, CDR1 is LNHDA and CDR2 is SQIVND (reference sequence). This CDR3 is 13 amino acids long. Trimming took off 10 bases at V and 5 bases at J, with 17 bases between the two ends. For the CDR3, the DNA is TGTGCCACCAGAGGCGGGGCATGGACTGAAGCTTTCTTT. It translates to CATRGGAWTEAFF.

This clone qualifies as large. The chain employs TRBV28 and TRBJ2-2; D is perhaps TRBD1 (6 bases). V dropped 6 bases and J dropped 3 bases, with 11 bases sitting between them. In germline, CDR1 is MDHEN, CDR2 SYDVKM. The CDR3 runs 14 residues. The DNA of the CDR3 is TGTGCCAGCAGACTGACAGGAGACACCGGGGAGCTGTTTTTT. As protein: CASRLTGDTGELFF.

This chain links TRBV27 with TRBJ2-1; 11 positions agree with TRBD2. The V and J ends lost 1 base and 5 bases, in that order; junction bases with no gene match: 10. This CDR3 contains 18 residues. Germline CDR1 and CDR2: MNHEY and SMNVEV (reference sequence). CDR3 sequence reads: CASSLLRASGRKNNEQFF. CDR3 coding DNA: TGTGCCAGCAGTTTATTACGGGCTAGCGGGAGGAAGAACAATGAGCAGTTCTTC.

The chain employs TRBV6-4 and TRBJ2-2; TRBD2 agrees at 9 bases. Trimming removed 6 bases from V and 0 bases from J; junction bases left unmatched: 5. CDR1 and CDR2 (germline): MRHNA, SNTAGT. The CDR3 has 16 amino acids. CDR3 DNA sequence: TGTGCCAGCAGCCCCAGACTAGCGGCGAACACCGGGGAGCTGTTTTTT. Its protein is CASSPRLAANTGELFF.

J is TRBJ2-3 and V is TRBV6-5; 9 bases match TRBD1. V lost 6 bases to trimming and J lost 3 bases; unmatched junction nucleotides: 7. The CDR3 spans 15 residues. Germline lookup yields CDR1 MNHEY and CDR2 SVGAGI. CDR3 bases: TGTGCCAGCAGCAGAGGGACAGGGCGTACAGATACGCAGTATTTT. This sequence encodes CASSRGTGRTDTQYF.

This clone showed up just once. For the CDR3, the DNA is TGTGCCAGTAGTAAGAGCGGGAGGACCGGCTACGAGCAGTACTTC. Residues: CASSKSGRTGYEQYF. The V and J genes are TRBV19 and TRBJ2-7; 9 nucleotides match TRBD2. V shed 4 bases and J 3 bases; nucleotides not matched to a gene: 7. Germline V gives CDR1 LNHDA, CDR2 SQIVND (reference sequence). The CDR3 consists of 15 residues.

This chain links TRBV7-9 with TRBJ1-1; D is perhaps TRBD1 (6 bases). V was shortened by 2 bases and J by 4 bases, with 11 bases between the two germline ends. CDR3 size: 14 residues. The germline CDR1 and CDR2 sequences are SEHNR and FQNEAQ (reference sequence). As DNA, the CDR3 is TGTGCCAGCAGCTTAACAGGGTTGGGCACTGAAGCTTTCTTT. Translation: CASSLTGLGTEAFF.

The gene calls are TRBV12-5 and TRBJ2-7; TRBD1 is a possible D gene (6 bases). Germline lookup yields CDR1 LGHNT and CDR2 FRNRAP. This CDR3 contains 14 residues. V was shortened by 1 base and J by 6 bases, with 13 bases between the two germline ends. The CDR3 nucleotides read TGTGCTAGTGGTTTGGAACTGGGGGCGGGCGAGCAGTACTTC. Protein sequence: CASGLELGAGEQYF. Variable domain in full (rest from reference TRBV12-5 and TRBJ2-7): DARVTQTPRHKVTEMGQEVTMRCQPILGHNTVFWYRQTMMQGLELLAYFRNRAPLDDSGMPKDRFSAEMPDATLATLKIQPSEPRDSAVYFCASGLELGAGEQYFGPGTRLTVT.

The chain links TRBV28 to TRBJ1-2; TRBD1 is a possible D gene (5 bases). CDR3 length: 12 amino acids. V lost 6 bases and J lost 4, with 9 bases in between. CDR1 MDHEN and CDR2 SYDVKM come from the germline V gene. CDR3 region: CASSRAGYGYTF. The CDR3 DNA follows: TGTGCCAGCAGCAGGGCAGGCTATGGCTACACCTTC.

The chain recombines TRBV28 with TRBJ2-5; D possibly corresponds to TRBD2 (5 bases). V was cut by 5 bases and J by 1 base, with 11 bases left in between. Germline V gives CDR1 MDHEN, CDR2 SYDVKM. This CDR3 comprises 14 residues. The CDR3 loop reads CASSGSGFQETQYF. In DNA form, the CDR3 reads TGTGCCAGCAGTGGTTCGGGGTTCCAAGAGACCCAGTACTTC.

The chain combines TRBV2 with TRBJ1-6; 12 bases fit TRBD1. The germline CDR1 and CDR2 sequences are SNHLY and FYNNEI. The V segment lost 6 bases and the J segment 7 bases; nucleotides outside the gene matches: 10. This CDR3 spans 17 amino acids. In DNA, the CDR3 is TGTGCCAGCAGCGCAATGGGACAGGGGGCGGAGAATTCACCCCTCCACTTT. The encoded protein is CASSAMGQGAENSPLHF.

The V and J genes are TRBV19 and TRBJ2-4, with D perhaps matching TRBD1 (6 bases). Trimming stripped 0 bases from V and 8 bases from J, with 11 bases between. Germline V gene sequence: CDR1 LNHDA, CDR2 SQIVND (reference sequence). The CDR3 loop spans 14 amino acids. CDR3 loop: CASSIDSGVDIQYF. The CDR3 DNA reads TGTGCCAGTAGTATAGATTCAGGGGTCGACATTCAGTACTTC.

The chain recombines TRBV6-5 with TRBJ2-3; tentatively, D is TRBD2 (6 bases). Per germline, CDR1 MNHEY and CDR2 SVGAGI. V was trimmed by 5 bases and J by 0 bases, leaving 12 bases between them. The CDR3 has 15 residues. The CDR3 loop is CASSRRLGSTDTQYF. The CDR3 nucleotides read TGTGCCAGCAGTCGCAGACTAGGAAGCACAGATACGCAGTATTTT.